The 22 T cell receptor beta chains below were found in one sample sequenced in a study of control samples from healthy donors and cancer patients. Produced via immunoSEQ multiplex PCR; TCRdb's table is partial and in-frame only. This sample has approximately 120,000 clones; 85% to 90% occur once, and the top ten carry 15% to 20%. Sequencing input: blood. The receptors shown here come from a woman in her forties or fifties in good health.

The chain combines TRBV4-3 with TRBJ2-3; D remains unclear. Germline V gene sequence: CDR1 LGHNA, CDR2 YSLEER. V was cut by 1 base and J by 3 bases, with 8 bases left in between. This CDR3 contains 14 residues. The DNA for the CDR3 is TGCGCCAGCAGCCAAGGTGATGGAACAGATACGCAGTATTTT. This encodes CASSQGDGTDTQYF.

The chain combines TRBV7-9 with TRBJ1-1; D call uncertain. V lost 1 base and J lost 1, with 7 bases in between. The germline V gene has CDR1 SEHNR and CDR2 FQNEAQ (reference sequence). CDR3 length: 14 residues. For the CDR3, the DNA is TGTGCCAGCAGCTTAGTCACAGAGAACACTGAAGCTTTCTTT. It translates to CASSLVTENTEAFF. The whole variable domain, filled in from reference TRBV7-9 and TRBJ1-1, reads DTGVSQNPRHKITKRGQNVTFRCDPISEHNRLYWYRQTLGQGPEFLTYFQNEAQLEKSRLLSDRFSAERPKGSFSTLEIQRTEQGDSAMYLCASSLVTENTEAFFGQGTRLTVV.

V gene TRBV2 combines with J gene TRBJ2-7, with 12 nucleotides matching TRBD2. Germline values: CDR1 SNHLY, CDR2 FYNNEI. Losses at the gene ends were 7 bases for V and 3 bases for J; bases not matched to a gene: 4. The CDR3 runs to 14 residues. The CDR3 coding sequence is TGTGCCAGCACCCGGACTAGCGGGGTCTACGAGCAGTACTTC. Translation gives CASTRTSGVYEQYF.

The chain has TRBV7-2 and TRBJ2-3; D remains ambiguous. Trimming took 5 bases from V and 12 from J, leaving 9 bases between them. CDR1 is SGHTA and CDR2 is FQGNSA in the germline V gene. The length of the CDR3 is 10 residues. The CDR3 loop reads CASSPRAQYF. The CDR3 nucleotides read TGTGCCAGCAGCCCCAGAGCCCAGTATTTT. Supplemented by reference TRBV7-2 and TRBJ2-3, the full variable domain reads GAGVSQSPSNKVTEKGKDVELRCDPISGHTALYWYRQSLGQGLEFLIYFQGNSAPDKSGLPSDRFSAERTGGSVSTLTIQRTQQEDSAVYLCASSPRAQYFGPGTRLTVL.

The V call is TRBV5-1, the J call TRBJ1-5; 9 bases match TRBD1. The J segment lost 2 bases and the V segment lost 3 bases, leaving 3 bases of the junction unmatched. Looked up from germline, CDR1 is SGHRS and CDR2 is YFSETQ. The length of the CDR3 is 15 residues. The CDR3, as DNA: TGCGCCAGCAGCTCGACAGGGGGGGGCAATCAGCCCCAGCATTTT. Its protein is CASSSTGGGNQPQHF.

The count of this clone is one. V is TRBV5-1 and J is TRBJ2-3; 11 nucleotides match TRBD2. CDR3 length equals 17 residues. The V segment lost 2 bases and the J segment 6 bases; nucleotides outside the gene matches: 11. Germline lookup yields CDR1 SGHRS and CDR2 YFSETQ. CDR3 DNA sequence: TGCGCCAGCAGCTTCTTCGATCCGGGACTAGCGGTGGATACGCAGTATTTT. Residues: CASSFFDPGLAVDTQYF.

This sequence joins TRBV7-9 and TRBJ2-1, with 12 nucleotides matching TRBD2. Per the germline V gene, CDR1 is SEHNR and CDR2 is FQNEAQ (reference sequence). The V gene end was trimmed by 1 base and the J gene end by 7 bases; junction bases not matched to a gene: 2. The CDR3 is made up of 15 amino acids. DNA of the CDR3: TGTGCCAGCAGCTTAGGGACTAGCGGGAATAATGAGCAGTTCTTC. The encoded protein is CASSLGTSGNNEQFF. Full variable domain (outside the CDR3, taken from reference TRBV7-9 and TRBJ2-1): DTGVSQNPRHKITKRGQNVTFRCDPISEHNRLYWYRQTLGQGPEFLTYFQNEAQLEKSRLLSDRFSAERPKGSFSTLEIQRTEQGDSAMYLCASSLGTSGNNEQFFGPGTRLTVL.

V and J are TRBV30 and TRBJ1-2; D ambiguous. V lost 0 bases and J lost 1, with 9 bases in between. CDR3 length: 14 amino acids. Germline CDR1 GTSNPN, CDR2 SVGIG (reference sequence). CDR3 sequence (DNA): TGTGCCTGGAGTGTAACCCTAAATAACTATGGCTACACCTTC. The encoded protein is CAWSVTLNNYGYTF.

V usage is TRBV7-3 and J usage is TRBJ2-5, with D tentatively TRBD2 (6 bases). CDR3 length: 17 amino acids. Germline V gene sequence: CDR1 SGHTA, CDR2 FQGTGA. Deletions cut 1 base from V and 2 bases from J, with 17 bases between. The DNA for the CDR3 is TGTGCCAGCAGCTTAAACGCCGGGGGACCCGCGCAAGAGACCCAGTACTTC. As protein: CASSLNAGGPAQETQYF.

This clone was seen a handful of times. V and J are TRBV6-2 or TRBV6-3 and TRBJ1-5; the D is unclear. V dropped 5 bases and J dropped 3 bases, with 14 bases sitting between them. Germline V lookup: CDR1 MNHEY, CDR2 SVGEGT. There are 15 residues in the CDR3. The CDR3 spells CASSLSDGYNQPQHF. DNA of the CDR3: TGTGCCAGCAGTCTTTCGGACGGATACAATCAGCCCCAGCATTTT.

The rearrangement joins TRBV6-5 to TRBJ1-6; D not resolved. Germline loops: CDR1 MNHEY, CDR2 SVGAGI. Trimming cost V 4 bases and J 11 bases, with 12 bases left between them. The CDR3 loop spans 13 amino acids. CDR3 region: CASSSPGSTPLHF. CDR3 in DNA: TGTGCCAGCAGTTCGCCCGGGTCAACACCCCTCCACTTT.

The CDR3 region has the DNA TGCAGCGTTGAAGGTGGGGGCCTAGCGGGAGTAAGTGAGCAGTTCTTC. This codes for CSVEGGGLAGVSEQFF. The V call is TRBV29-1, the J call TRBJ2-1; the match to TRBD2 covers 10 bases. V lost 1 base and J lost 9; bases outside the gene matches: 12. Germline loops: CDR1 SQVTM, CDR2 ANQGSEA. This CDR3 is 16 amino acids long.

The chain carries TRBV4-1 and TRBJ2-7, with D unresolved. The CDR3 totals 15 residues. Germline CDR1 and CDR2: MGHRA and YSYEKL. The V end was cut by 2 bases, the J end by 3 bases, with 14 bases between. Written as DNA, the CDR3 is TGCGCCAGCAGCCAACAGGCCCTGCCGAACTACGAGCAGTACGTC. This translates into CASSQQALPNYEQYV.

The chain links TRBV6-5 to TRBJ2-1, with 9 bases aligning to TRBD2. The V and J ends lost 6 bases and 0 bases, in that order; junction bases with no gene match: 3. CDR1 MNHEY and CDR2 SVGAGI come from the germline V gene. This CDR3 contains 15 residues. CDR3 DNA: TGTGCCAGCAGACTTAGCGGGAGCTCCTACAATGAGCAGTTCTTC. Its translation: CASRLSGSSYNEQFF.

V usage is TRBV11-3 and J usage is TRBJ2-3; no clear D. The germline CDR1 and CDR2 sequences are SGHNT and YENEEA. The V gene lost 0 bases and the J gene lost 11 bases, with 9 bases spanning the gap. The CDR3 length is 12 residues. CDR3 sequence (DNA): TGTGCCAGCAGCTTAGAAGGATCTGAGCAGTATTTT. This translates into CASSLEGSEQYF.

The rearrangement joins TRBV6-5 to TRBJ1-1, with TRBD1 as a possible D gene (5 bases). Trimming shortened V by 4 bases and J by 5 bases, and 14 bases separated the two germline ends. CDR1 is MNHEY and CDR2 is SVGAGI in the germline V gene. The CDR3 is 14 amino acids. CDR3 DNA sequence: TGTGCCAGCAGTTCGGGACGGCCGGGAACTGAAGCTTTCTTT. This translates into CASSSGRPGTEAFF.

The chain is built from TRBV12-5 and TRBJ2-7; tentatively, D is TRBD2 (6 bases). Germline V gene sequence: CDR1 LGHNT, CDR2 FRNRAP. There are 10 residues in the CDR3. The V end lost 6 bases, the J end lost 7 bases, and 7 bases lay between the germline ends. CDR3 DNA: TGTGCTAGTGGCCGGGGGGAGCAGTACGTC. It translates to CASGRGEQYV.

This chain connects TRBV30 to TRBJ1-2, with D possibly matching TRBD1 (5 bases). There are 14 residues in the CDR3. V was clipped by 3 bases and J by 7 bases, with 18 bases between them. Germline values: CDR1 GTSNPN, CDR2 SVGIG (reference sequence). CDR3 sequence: CAWRGEGGRPGYTF. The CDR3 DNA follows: TGTGCCTGGAGGGGGGAAGGAGGTCGGCCTGGCTACACCTTC. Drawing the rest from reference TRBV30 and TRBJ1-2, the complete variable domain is SQTIHQWPATLVQPVGSPLSLECTVEGTSNPNLYWYRQAAGRGLQLLFYSVGIGQISSEVPQNLSASRPQDRQFILSSKKLLLSDSGFYLCAWRGEGGRPGYTFGSGTRLTVV.

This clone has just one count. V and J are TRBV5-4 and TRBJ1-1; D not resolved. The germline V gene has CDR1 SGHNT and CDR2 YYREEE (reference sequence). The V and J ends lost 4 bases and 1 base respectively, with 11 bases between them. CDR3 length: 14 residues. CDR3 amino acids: CASSPLGGNTEAFF. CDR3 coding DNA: TGTGCCAGCAGCCCCTTGGGCGGGAACACTGAAGCTTTCTTT.

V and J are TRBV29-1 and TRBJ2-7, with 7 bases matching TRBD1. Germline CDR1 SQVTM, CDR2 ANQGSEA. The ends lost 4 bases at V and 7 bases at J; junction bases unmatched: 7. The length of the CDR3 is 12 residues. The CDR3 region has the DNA TGCAGCGTTGGTGGGACAGTAAGGGAGCAGTACTTC. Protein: CSVGGTVREQYF.

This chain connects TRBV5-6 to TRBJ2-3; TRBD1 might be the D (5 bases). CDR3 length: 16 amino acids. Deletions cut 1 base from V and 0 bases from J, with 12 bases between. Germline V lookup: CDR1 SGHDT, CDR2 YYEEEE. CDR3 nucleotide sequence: TGTGCCAGCAGCTTGCCGACAGTAACTAGCACAGATACGCAGTATTTT. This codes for CASSLPTVTSTDTQYF.

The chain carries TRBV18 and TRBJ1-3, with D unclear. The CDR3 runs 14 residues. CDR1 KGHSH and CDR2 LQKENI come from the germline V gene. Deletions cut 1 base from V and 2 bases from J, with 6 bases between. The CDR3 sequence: CASSPQTAGNTIYF. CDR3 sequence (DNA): TGTGCCAGCTCACCACAAACGGCTGGAAACACCATATATTTT.